The 29 T cell receptor beta chains reported below all come from one sample, sequenced in a study of OX40 agonist ivuxolimab in advanced cancers. Repertoires were generated with immunoSEQ multiplex PCR, while TCRdb's copy carries only in-frame clones and drops some. The sample lists around 56,000 clones, roughly nine tenths occurring once. Sequenced here: CD4+ or CD8+ T cells sorted from blood, sampled in a trial of the OX40 agonist ivuxolimab. These receptors were taken from an adult with an advanced solid tumor such as melanoma, head and neck, liver or kidney cancer.

J is TRBJ2-3 and V is TRBV6-1; unclear D gene. The CDR3 loop spans 15 amino acids. Looked up from germline, CDR1 is MNHNS and CDR2 is SASEGT. Between the trimmed V and J ends, which lost 2 bases and 2 bases, there was a span of 11 bases. CDR3 nucleotide sequence: TGTGCCAGCAGTGAAAACCTAGAGGTCACAGATACGCAGTATTTT. Its translation: CASSENLEVTDTQYF.

This chain uses TRBV6-6 with TRBJ1-2; TRBD1 aligns across 7 bases. With 6 bases clipped from V and 3 bases from J, the junction kept 10 bases outside the gene matches. Germline assignment: CDR1 MNHNY and CDR2 SVGAGI (reference sequence). The CDR3 spans 15 residues. The CDR3 reads CASRTTGIGHYGYTF. DNA of the CDR3: TGTGCCAGCAGGACGACAGGGATTGGTCACTATGGCTACACCTTC.

The V and J genes are TRBV6-5 and TRBJ2-5; 7 bases match TRBD2. This CDR3 contains 15 residues. Germline-derived CDR1 and CDR2 are MNHEY and SVGAGI. V lost 6 bases, J lost 0 bases, and 7 bases stayed unmatched. The chain's CDR3 is CASRRLAPYQETQYF. For the CDR3, the DNA is TGTGCCAGCAGACGACTAGCACCCTACCAAGAGACCCAGTACTTC.

J is TRBJ2-1 and V is TRBV19; 7 bases map to TRBD2. The germline V gene has CDR1 LNHDA and CDR2 SQIVND (reference sequence). The V segment lost 5 bases and the J segment 1 base; nucleotides outside the gene matches: 8. The CDR3 covers 16 residues. The CDR3 DNA follows: TGTGCCAGTAGTTCTCAAAGCGGGATATCCTACAATGAGCAGTTCTTC. Its protein is CASSSQSGISYNEQFF.

This clone showed up just a few times. This chain uses TRBV5-1 with TRBJ2-1; 9 bases align to TRBD2. The CDR3 covers 15 residues. V lost 3 bases and J lost 3; bases outside the gene matches: 4. Germline assignment: CDR1 SGHRS and CDR2 YFSETQ. CDR3 sequence (DNA): TGCGCCAGCAGCTCCCTAGCGGGGAGCTACAATGAGCAGTTCTTC. It translates to CASSSLAGSYNEQFF.

The gene calls are TRBV5-6 and TRBJ1-5; TRBD1 matches at 7 bases. There are 16 residues in the CDR3. Losses at the gene ends were 4 bases for V and 4 bases for J; bases not matched to a gene: 11. In germline, CDR1 is SGHDT, CDR2 YYEEEE. This CDR3 reads CASSIRTGLPNQPQHF. CDR3 nucleotide sequence: TGTGCCAGCAGCATAAGGACAGGACTACCTAATCAGCCCCAGCATTTT.

The chain links TRBV6-6 to TRBJ2-7, with D unclear. The CDR3 runs 14 residues. The ends were cut back, 2 bases at V and 7 bases at J, with 15 bases in the middle. Germline V gives CDR1 MNHNY, CDR2 SVGAGI (reference sequence). The CDR3 bases are TGTGCCAGCAGTTACCGATCGGGTCCCGGTGAGCAGTACTTC. Its translation: CASSYRSGPGEQYF.

CDR3 DNA: TGTGCCAGCAGACGACAGGGGGCGCGTGAGACCCAGTACTTC. The encoded protein is CASRRQGARETQYF. The rearrangement uses TRBV5-6 and TRBJ2-5; TRBD1 matches at 10 bases. V lost 5 bases and J lost 5; bases outside the gene matches: 6. This CDR3 has 14 residues. Germline V CDR1 and CDR2: SGHDT, YYEEEE.

The rearrangement joins TRBV7-6 to TRBJ2-7; D not resolved. There are 14 residues in the CDR3. CDR1 is SGHVS and CDR2 is FNYEAQ in the germline V gene. With 1 base removed from V and 4 bases from J, the gap between germline ends came to 11 bases. CDR3 region: CASSLVYAGYEQYF. The CDR3 DNA reads as TGTGCCAGCAGCTTAGTTTATGCAGGATACGAGCAGTACTTC.

The rearrangement joins TRBV11-2 to TRBJ2-6; no reliable D call. Germline V gene sequence: CDR1 SGHAT, CDR2 FQNNGV. V dropped 4 bases and J dropped 1 base, with 11 bases sitting between them. The length of the CDR3 is 16 residues. The CDR3 reads CASSSRRKSGANVLTF. In DNA form, the CDR3 reads TGTGCCAGCAGCTCGAGACGGAAGTCTGGGGCCAACGTCCTGACTTTC.

V gene TRBV28 combines with J gene TRBJ2-6; D call uncertain. This CDR3 spans 16 amino acids. Germline CDR1 and CDR2: MDHEN and SYDVKM. Trimming left V 8 bases short and J 0 bases short, with 14 bases between. DNA of the CDR3: TGTGCCAGCTTAGGGCAGAAAAACTCTGGGGCCAACGTCCTGACTTTC. This sequence encodes CASLGQKNSGANVLTF.

The rearrangement joins TRBV19 to TRBJ2-3; no firm D call. Germline loops: CDR1 LNHDA, CDR2 SQIVND (reference sequence). This CDR3 is 13 amino acids long. The V and J ends lost 5 bases and 3 bases respectively, with 9 bases between them. For the CDR3, the DNA is TGTGCCAGTAGTCCCCCCGAAACAGATACGCAGTATTTT. This encodes CASSPPETDTQYF.

CDR3 region: CASSESSGNYEQYF. The CDR3 bases are TGCGCCAGCAGTGAGAGCTCAGGGAACTACGAGCAGTACTTC. The chain recombines TRBV10-2 with TRBJ2-7; D might be TRBD1 (5 bases). Germline V gene sequence: CDR1 WSHSY, CDR2 SAAADI. CDR3 length: 14 amino acids. V lost 2 bases, J lost 3 bases, and 11 bases lay in between.

The rearrangement links TRBV21-1 to TRBJ2-7; the DNA was not compared with TRBD2, the D call given in the table. TRBV21-1 is a known pseudogene. This CDR3 spans 16 amino acids. DNA for the CDR3: TGTGCCAGCAGCAAAGGTGTCCCTAGCGCCTCCTACGAGCAGTACTTC. Translation: CASSKGVPSASYEQYF.

The chain couples TRBV28 to TRBJ2-5, with a possible D match to TRBD1 (6 bases). Trimming took 4 bases from V and 4 from J, leaving 13 bases between them. The CDR3 has 14 amino acids. Germline V gene data show CDR1 as MDHEN and CDR2 as SYDVKM. CDR3 DNA sequence: TGTGCCAGCAGTTCCCGACAGGTTCGAGAGACCCAGTACTTC. Its translation is CASSSRQVRETQYF.

V gene TRBV5-4 combines with J gene TRBJ2-7, with 8 bases matching TRBD2. This CDR3 region has 14 residues. Trimming at V came to 0 bases and at J to 2 bases, leaving 1 base not matched to a gene. Germline V gene data show CDR1 as SGHNT and CDR2 as YYREEE (reference sequence). CDR3 in amino acids: CASSLAAGAYEQYF. CDR3 bases: TGTGCCAGCAGCTTGGCAGCGGGAGCCTACGAGCAGTACTTC. The full variable domain, in which reference TRBV5-4 and TRBJ2-7 provide the parts outside the CDR3, is ETGVTQSPTHLIKTRGQQVTLRCSSQSGHNTVSWYQQALGQGPQFIFQYYREEENGRGNFPPRFSGLQFPNYSSELNVNALELDDSALYLCASSLAAGAYEQYFGPGTRLTVT.

This chain joins TRBV19 and TRBJ2-4; 9 bases map to TRBD1. Germline V gene lookup returns CDR1 LNHDA and CDR2 SQIVND (reference sequence). The junction had 20 bases not matched to a gene; V was cut back by 2 bases and J by 3 bases. This CDR3 is built from 21 residues. Here the CDR3 DNA reads TGTGCCAGTAGTATATCCCCCCGGGACAGGGTAAATATTGGGGACAAAAACATTCAGTACTTC. Translation: CASSISPRDRVNIGDKNIQYF.

V gene TRBV28 combines with J gene TRBJ1-2; D might be TRBD1 (5 bases). The V gene lost 2 bases and the J gene lost 5 bases, with 6 bases spanning the gap. The CDR3 totals 12 residues. Germline CDR1 MDHEN, CDR2 SYDVKM. DNA for the CDR3: TGTGCCAGCAGTTTAAAGGGGTATGGCTACACCTTC. Its protein product is CASSLKGYGYTF.

This chain connects TRBV5-4 to TRBJ1-2, with D possibly being TRBD1 (5 bases). The V end was cut by 7 bases, the J end by 8 bases, with 15 bases between. Germline V gene data show CDR1 as SGHNT and CDR2 as YYREEE (reference sequence). The CDR3 covers 12 residues. CDR3 sequence reads: CASRNYGDGYTF. The DNA of the CDR3 is TGTGCCAGCCGCAACTACGGGGACGGCTACACCTTC.

The chain recombines TRBV6-4 with TRBJ2-7; 7 bases line up with TRBD2. The V segment lost 6 bases and the J segment 5 bases; nucleotides outside the gene matches: 10. The CDR3 has 14 residues. Germline-derived CDR1 and CDR2 are MRHNA and SNTAGT. This CDR3 is CASSPGTTSHEQYF. Here the CDR3 DNA reads TGTGCCAGCAGCCCGGGGACTACCTCACACGAGCAGTACTTC.

The chain recombines TRBV6-1 with TRBJ2-2; 11 bases agree with TRBD1. V dropped 8 bases and J dropped 6; count of bases not matched to a gene: 5. This CDR3 has 14 amino acids. From germline, CDR1 is MNHNS and CDR2 SASEGT. The CDR3 region is CASGTGGPPGELFF. The DNA for the CDR3 is TGTGCCAGCGGGACAGGGGGTCCCCCCGGGGAGCTGTTTTTT.

This clone was seen once. This chain connects TRBV29-1 to TRBJ1-5; D call uncertain. From germline, CDR1 is SQVTM and CDR2 ANQGSEA. The CDR3 extends over 13 amino acids. The V end lost 6 bases, the J end lost 0 bases, and 9 bases lay between the germline ends. The CDR3 reads CSVGENSNQPQHF. The CDR3 DNA sequence: TGCAGCGTCGGAGAGAATAGCAATCAGCCCCAGCATTTT.

The V and J genes are TRBV18 and TRBJ2-7; no firm D call. The ends were cut back, 4 bases at V and 7 bases at J, with 14 bases in the middle. The CDR3 is 13 residues long. Germline assignment: CDR1 KGHSH and CDR2 LQKENI. Written as DNA, the CDR3 is TGTGCCAGCTCACGAGAAGGCACACGGGAGCAGTACTTC. As protein: CASSREGTREQYF.

The rearrangement uses TRBV7-2 and TRBJ2-2; tentatively, D is TRBD1 (5 bases). Germline CDR1 SGHTA, CDR2 FQGNSA. There are 16 residues in the CDR3. The V end lost 1 base, the J end lost 6 bases, and 15 bases lay between the germline ends. CDR3 sequence: CASSLGGLFPAGELFF. As DNA, the CDR3 is TGTGCCAGCAGCTTAGGGGGCCTTTTTCCTGCCGGGGAGCTGTTTTTT.

This clone was seen a single time. This chain uses TRBV30 with TRBJ1-5; D gene uncertain. From germline, CDR1 is GTSNPN and CDR2 SVGIG (reference sequence). Trimming left V 3 bases short and J 2 bases short, with 14 bases between. The CDR3 extends over 15 amino acids. DNA for the CDR3: TGTGCCTGGAGCCCGGCCCTCGAAGGCAATCAGCCCCAGCATTTT. The encoded protein is CAWSPALEGNQPQHF. Variable domain in full (rest from reference TRBV30 and TRBJ1-5): SQTIHQWPATLVQPVGSPLSLECTVEGTSNPNLYWYRQAAGRGLQLLFYSVGIGQISSEVPQNLSASRPQDRQFILSSKKLLLSDSGFYLCAWSPALEGNQPQHFGDGTRLSIL.

In nucleotides, the CDR3 is TGTGCCAGCAGCTTAGGTCGAGGCCACGAGCAGTACTTC. This codes for CASSLGRGHEQYF. The chain recombines TRBV11-3 with TRBJ2-7, with D uncertain. This CDR3 is 13 amino acids long. V lost 1 base and J lost 5, with 9 bases in between. Germline V CDR1 and CDR2: SGHNT, YENEEA.

The V gene is TRBV7-9, the J gene TRBJ2-7, with D tentatively TRBD1 or TRBD2 (5 bases each). V was cut by 4 bases and J by 3 bases, with 22 bases left in between. This CDR3 spans 17 amino acids. Germline CDR1 SEHNR, CDR2 FQNEAQ (reference sequence). This CDR3 reads CASSSKGTQERGYEQYF. CDR3 DNA sequence: TGTGCCAGCAGCTCCAAGGGGACCCAGGAGAGGGGCTACGAGCAGTACTTC.

V and J are TRBV28 and TRBJ1-2, with 7 bases that match TRBD1. CDR3 length: 14 residues. Unmatched junction bases numbered 8, after V lost 6 bases and J lost 4 bases. Per germline, CDR1 MDHEN and CDR2 SYDVKM. The CDR3 loop is CASSPGGIRYGYTF. CDR3 DNA sequence: TGTGCCAGCAGCCCAGGGGGGATCCGCTATGGCTACACCTTC.

J is TRBJ1-1 and V is TRBV5-1, with no clear D. Germline CDR1 SGHRS, CDR2 YFSETQ. This CDR3 has 16 amino acids. The V end was cut by 1 base, the J end by 8 bases, with 21 bases between. The CDR3 coding sequence is TGCGCCAGCAGCTTGTCCCCTGCTGGGCTGTCTAGGGAAGCTTTCTTT. This translates into CASSLSPAGLSREAFF.